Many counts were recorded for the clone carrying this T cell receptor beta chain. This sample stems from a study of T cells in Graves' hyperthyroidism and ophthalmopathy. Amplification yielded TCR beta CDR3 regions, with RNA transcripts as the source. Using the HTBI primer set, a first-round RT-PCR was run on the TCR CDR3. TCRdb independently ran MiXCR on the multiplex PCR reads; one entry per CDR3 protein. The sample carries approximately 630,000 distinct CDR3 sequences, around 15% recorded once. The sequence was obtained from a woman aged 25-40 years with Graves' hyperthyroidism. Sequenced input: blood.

The CDR3 region has the DNA TGTGCCAGCAGCTTAGACCGGGAGCAAGAGACCCAGTACTTC. Amino acid sequence: CASSLDREQETQYF. The V gene is TRBV7-2, the J gene TRBJ2-5; a possible D gene is TRBD2 (6 bases). Germline CDR1 SGHTA, CDR2 FQGNSA. Trimming removed 1 base from V and 2 bases from J, with 8 bases in between. This CDR3 spans 14 amino acids.